This T cell receptor beta chain was sequenced for a study of T cells in Graves' hyperthyroidism and ophthalmopathy. Germline V gene lookup returns CDR1 MNHEY and CDR2 SMNVEV (reference sequence). V trimming: 6 bases; J trimming: 4 bases; junction bases outside the gene matches: 4. CDR3 length: 13 amino acids. This clonotype was found many times. Authors of the study amplified TCR beta CDR3 regions from RNA transcripts. First-round RT-PCR with HTBI primers amplified the TCR CDR3 region. MiXCR, applied by TCRdb to the multiplex PCR reads, yields one record per CDR3 protein. The sample lists around 250,000 distinct CDR3 sequences; 13% to 15% were seen once.

Input material: blood. J is TRBJ1-1 and V is TRBV27; 8 bases are shared with TRBD1. This clonotype was sampled from a middle-aged woman with Graves' hyperthyroidism that later progressed to Graves' ophthalmopathy. The CDR3 DNA reads TGTGCCAGCAGATTAACAGGGGGCACTGAAGCTTTCTTT. It specifies CASRLTGGTEAFF.